A selection of T cell receptor beta chains follows, all from one sample in a study of blood T cell repertoires in COVID-19. Sequencing used immunoSEQ multiplex PCR; TCRdb keeps in-frame clones, though not all of them. This table holds about 130,000 clones, more than 70% found once. The sample taken for sequencing was peripheral blood. The receptors were gathered from a man aged 70-80 years with acute or convalescent COVID-19. CDR3s include the opening cysteine and the closing phenylalanine or tryptophan. D genes are given only for firm matches. Clone size is shown for a subset of rows, as once, few, many or a class of expanded clone.

clone_size j_call d_call v_call cdr3_aa cdr3_nt
. TRBJ2-7 TRBD1 TRBV7-8 CASSSDRGTPRQYF TGTGCCAGCAGCTCGGACAGGGGAACCCCCCGTCAGTACTTC
. TRBJ1-4 TRBD1 TRBV30 CAWSAGGSLFF TGTGCCTGGAGCGCAGGGGGGTCGCTGTTTTTT
. TRBJ2-5 TRBD2 TRBV19 CASSILLGRGGSGTQYF TGTGCCAGTAGTATTTTACTGGGACGGGGGGGCTCAGGGACCCAGTACTTC
. TRBJ2-2 TRBD2 TRBV4-2 CASRGTSGSGELFF TGTGCCAGCAGAGGGACTAGCGGGAGCGGGGAGCTGTTTTTT
. TRBJ2-3 TRBD2 TRBV7-9 CASSQGLVADTQYF TGTGCCAGCAGCCAAGGACTAGTGGCAGATACGCAGTATTTT
. TRBJ1-4 . TRBV5-1 CASKRRTQANEKLFF TGCGCCAGCAAACGGAGAACACAGGCTAATGAAAAACTGTTTTTT
. TRBJ2-1 . TRBV6-4 CASSEQGFDEQFF TGTGCCAGCAGTGAACAGGGATTTGATGAGCAGTTCTTC
few TRBJ1-6 . TRBV2 CASSDGRDGSPLHF TGTGCCAGCAGTGATGGTCGGGATGGTTCACCCCTCCACTTT
few TRBJ1-1 . TRBV7-9 CASSLLAAGKDTEAFF TGTGCCAGCAGCTTATTGGCGGCAGGGAAGGACACTGAAGCTTTCTTT
once TRBJ1-1 . TRBV24-1 CATSDSGAGKAFF TGTGCCACCAGTGATAGTGGGGCAGGGAAAGCTTTCTTT
. TRBJ1-5 . TRBV2 CASSERGAGNQPQHF TGTGCCAGCAGTGAACGGGGGGCAGGCAATCAGCCCCAGCATTTT
few TRBJ2-5 . TRBV29-1 CSGTGIQETQYF TGCAGCGGTACAGGGATACAAGAGACCCAGTACTTC
few TRBJ2-7 . TRBV11-3 CASSGGGSYEQYF TGTGCCAGCAGCGGCGGAGGCTCCTACGAGCAGTACTTC
. TRBJ2-3 TRBD2 TRBV6-5 CASSRNSGGRDTQYF TGTGCCAGCAGTCGAAATAGCGGGGGGAGGGATACGCAGTATTTT
few TRBJ2-7 TRBD1 TRBV6-1 CASSDFRDSDSYEQYF TGTGCCAGCAGTGATTTCCGGGACAGTGACTCCTACGAGCAGTACTTC
. TRBJ1-2 . TRBV10-3 CATTDGGSYGYTF TGTGCCACCACCGACGGGGGTAGCTATGGCTACACCTTC
. TRBJ1-2 TRBD1 TRBV18 CASSLGQNSYNYGYTF TGTGCCAGCTCTCTGGGACAGAATTCATATAACTATGGCTACACCTTC
. TRBJ2-7 TRBD2 TRBV10-3 CATRGVYSTYEQYF TGTGCCACCCGGGGGGTATACAGTACCTACGAGCAGTACTTC
. TRBJ1-5 . TRBV12-3/TRBV12-4 CASSYGGQPQHF TGTGCCAGCAGTTACGGAGGTCAGCCCCAGCATTTT
. TRBJ2-5 . TRBV30 CAWSPRRGFETQYF TGTGCCTGGAGCCCCCGTCGGGGGTTCGAGACCCAGTACTTC
. TRBJ2-1 TRBD2 TRBV10-1 CASNCLVPSGSSYNEQFF TGCGCCAGCAATTGCCTCGTCCCTAGCGGTTCTTCCTACAATGAGCAGTTCTTC
few TRBJ2-3 . TRBV19 CASSIGGSDTQYF TGTGCCAGTAGTATCGGGGGATCAGATACGCAGTATTTT
. TRBJ2-7 TRBD1 TRBV5-1 CASSPQAQGGYEQYF TGCGCCAGCAGCCCCCAGGCACAGGGGGGCTACGAGCAGTACTTC
. TRBJ1-1 . TRBV28 CASFGTPNTEAFF TGTGCCAGTTTCGGGACACCGAACACTGAAGCTTTCTTT
. TRBJ2-3 TRBD2 TRBV6-5 CASRSGGAGDTQYF TGTGCCAGCAGGAGCGGGGGGGCCGGGGATACGCAGTATTTT
. TRBJ1-4 TRBD1 TRBV2 CASRPRGSVEKLFF TGTGCCAGTCGACCCAGGGGGTCGGTTGAAAAACTGTTTTTT
. TRBJ2-5 . TRBV19 CASSSFPRGTQYF TGTGCCAGTAGTAGTTTTCCCCGAGGGACCCAGTACTTC
. TRBJ1-5 TRBD1 TRBV11-2 CASSPGGGGNQPQHF TGTGCCAGCAGCCCTGGAGGGGGCGGCAATCAGCCCCAGCATTTT
. TRBJ2-7 . TRBV7-2 CASSHLVGGSYEQYF TGTGCCAGCAGCCATTTGGTGGGGGGCTCCTACGAGCAGTACTTC
. TRBJ2-1 TRBD2 TRBV5-6 CASSPRGGGGRVEQFF TGTGCCAGCAGCCCGCGGGGCGGGGGGGGCCGGGTAGAGCAGTTCTTC
. TRBJ2-7 . TRBV11-1 CASSLAGRGGYEQYF TGTGCCAGCAGCTTAGCAGGCAGGGGTGGCTACGAGCAGTACTTC
. TRBJ2-7 . TRBV9 CASSPRQGSYEQYF TGTGCCAGCAGCCCCCGTCAGGGATCCTACGAGCAGTACTTC